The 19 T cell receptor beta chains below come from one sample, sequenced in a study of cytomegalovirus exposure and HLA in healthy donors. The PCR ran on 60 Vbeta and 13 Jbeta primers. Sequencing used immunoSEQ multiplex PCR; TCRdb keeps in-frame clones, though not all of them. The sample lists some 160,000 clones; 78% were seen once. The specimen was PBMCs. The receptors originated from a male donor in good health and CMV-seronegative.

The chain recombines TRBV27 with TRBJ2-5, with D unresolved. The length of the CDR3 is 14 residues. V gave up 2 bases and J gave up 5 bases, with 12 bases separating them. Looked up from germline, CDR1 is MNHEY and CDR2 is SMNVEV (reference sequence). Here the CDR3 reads CASSLQTARETQYF. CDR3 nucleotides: TGTGCCAGCAGTTTACAGACGGCGAGGGAGACCCAGTACTTC.

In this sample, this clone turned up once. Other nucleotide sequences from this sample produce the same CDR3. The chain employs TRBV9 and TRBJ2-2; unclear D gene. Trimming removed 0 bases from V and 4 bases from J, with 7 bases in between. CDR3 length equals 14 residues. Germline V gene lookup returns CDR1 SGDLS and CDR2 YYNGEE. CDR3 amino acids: CASSVASGTGELFF. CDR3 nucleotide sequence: TGTGCCAGCAGCGTAGCCTCGGGCACCGGGGAGCTGTTTTTT.

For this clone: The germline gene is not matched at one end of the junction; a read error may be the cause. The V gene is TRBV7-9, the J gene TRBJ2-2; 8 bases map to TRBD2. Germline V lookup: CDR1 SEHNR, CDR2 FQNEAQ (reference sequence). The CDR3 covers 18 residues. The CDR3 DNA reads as TGTTCCAGCAGCTTACCCGACAGAGCGGGAGAGGACACCGGGGAGCTGTTTTTT. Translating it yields CSSSLPDRAGEDTGELFF. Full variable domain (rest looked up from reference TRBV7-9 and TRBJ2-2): DTGVSQNPRHKITKRGQNVTFRCDPISEHNRLYWYRQTLGQGPEFLTYFQNEAQLEKSRLLSDRFSAERPKGSFSTLEIQRTEQGDSAMYLCSSSLPDRAGEDTGELFFGEGSRLTVL.

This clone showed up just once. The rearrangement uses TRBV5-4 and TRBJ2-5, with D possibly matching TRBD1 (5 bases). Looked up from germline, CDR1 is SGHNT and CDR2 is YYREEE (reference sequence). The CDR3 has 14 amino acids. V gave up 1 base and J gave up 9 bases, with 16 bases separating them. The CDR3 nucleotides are TGTGCCAGCAGCTTGCAAGGGGCGGCGGAGCCCCAGTACTTC. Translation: CASSLQGAAEPQYF.

In nucleotides, the CDR3 is TGTGCCAGCAGTTCGGGGGCTAACTATGGCTACACCTTC. It codes for CASSSGANYGYTF. J is TRBJ1-2 and V is TRBV28; TRBD1 might be the D (5 bases). The CDR3 covers 13 residues. Trimming cost V 4 bases and J 0 bases, with 6 bases left between them. Germline CDR1 MDHEN, CDR2 SYDVKM.

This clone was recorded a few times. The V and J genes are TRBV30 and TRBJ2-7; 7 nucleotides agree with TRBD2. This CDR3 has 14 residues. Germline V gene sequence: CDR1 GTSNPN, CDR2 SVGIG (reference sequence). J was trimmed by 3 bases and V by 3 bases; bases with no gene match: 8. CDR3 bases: TGTGCCTGGAGGTCCCTAGCGGATGTCTACGAGCAGTACTTC. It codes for CAWRSLADVYEQYF.

The CDR3 region is CASSFFSRTPGEAFF. The CDR3 DNA reads as TGCGCCAGCAGCTTCTTTTCCCGGACACCTGGTGAAGCTTTCTTT. The V gene is TRBV5-1, the J gene TRBJ1-1; D is possibly TRBD1 (5 bases). Germline V gives CDR1 SGHRS, CDR2 YFSETQ. Trimming shortened V by 2 bases and J by 7 bases, and 18 bases separated the two germline ends. This CDR3 has 15 residues.

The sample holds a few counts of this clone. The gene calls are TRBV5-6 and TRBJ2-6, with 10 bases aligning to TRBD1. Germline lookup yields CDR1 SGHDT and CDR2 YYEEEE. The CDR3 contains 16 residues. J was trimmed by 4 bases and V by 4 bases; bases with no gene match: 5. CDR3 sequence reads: CASSAGTGAGANVLTF. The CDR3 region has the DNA TGTGCCAGCAGCGCCGGGACAGGGGCCGGGGCCAACGTCCTGACTTTC.

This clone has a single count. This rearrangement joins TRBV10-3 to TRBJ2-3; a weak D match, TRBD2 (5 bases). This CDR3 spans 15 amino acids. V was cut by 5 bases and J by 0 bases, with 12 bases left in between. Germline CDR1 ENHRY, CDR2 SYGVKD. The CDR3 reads CAISSGPTSTDTQYF. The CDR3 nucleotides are TGTGCCATCAGTAGCGGCCCTACGAGCACAGATACGCAGTATTTT.

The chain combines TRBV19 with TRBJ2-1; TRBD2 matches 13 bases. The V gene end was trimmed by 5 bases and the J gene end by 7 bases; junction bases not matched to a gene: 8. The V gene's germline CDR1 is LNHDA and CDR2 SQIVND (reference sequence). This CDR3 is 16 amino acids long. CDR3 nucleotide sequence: TGTGCCAGTAGTGCCCCACTAGCGGGAGGGTTTAATGAGCAGTTCTTC. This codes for CASSAPLAGGFNEQFF.

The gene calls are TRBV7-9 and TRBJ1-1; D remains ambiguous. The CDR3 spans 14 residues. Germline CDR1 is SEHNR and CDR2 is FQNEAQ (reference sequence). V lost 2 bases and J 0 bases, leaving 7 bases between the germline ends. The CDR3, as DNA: TGTGCCAGCAGCTTAACGGAGGTGAACACTGAAGCTTTCTTT. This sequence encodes CASSLTEVNTEAFF.

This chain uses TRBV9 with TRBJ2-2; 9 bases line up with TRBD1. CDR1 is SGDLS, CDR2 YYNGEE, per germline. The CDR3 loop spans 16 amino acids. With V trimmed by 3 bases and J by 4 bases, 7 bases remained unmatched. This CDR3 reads CASSADRGRGTGELFF. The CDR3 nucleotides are TGTGCCAGCAGCGCCGACAGGGGGAGGGGCACCGGGGAGCTGTTTTTT.

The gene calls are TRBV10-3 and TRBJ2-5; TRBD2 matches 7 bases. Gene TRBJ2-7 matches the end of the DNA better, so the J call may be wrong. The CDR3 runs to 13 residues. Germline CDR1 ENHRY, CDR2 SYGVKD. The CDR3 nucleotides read TGTGCCATCAGTGGGGGCGGGGGAGACGAGCAGTACTTC. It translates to CAISGGGGDEQYF.

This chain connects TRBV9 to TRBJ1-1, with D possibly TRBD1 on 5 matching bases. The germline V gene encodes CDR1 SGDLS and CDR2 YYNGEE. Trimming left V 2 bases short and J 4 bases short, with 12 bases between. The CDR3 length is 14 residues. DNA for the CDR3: TGTGCCAGCAGCGTTCAGACAGTGGGCACTGAAGCTTTCTTT. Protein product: CASSVQTVGTEAFF. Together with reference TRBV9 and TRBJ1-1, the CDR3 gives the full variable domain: DSGVTQTPKHLITATGQRVTLRCSPRSGDLSVYWYQQSLDQGLQFLIQYYNGEERAKGNILERFSAQQFPDLHSELNLSSLELGDSALYFCASSVQTVGTEAFFGQGTRLTVV.

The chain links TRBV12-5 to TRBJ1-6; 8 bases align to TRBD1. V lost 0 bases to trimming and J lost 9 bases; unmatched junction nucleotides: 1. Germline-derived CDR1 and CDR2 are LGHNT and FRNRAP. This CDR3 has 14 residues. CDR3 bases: TGTGCTAGTGGTTTGGTACAGGGGGTTTCACCCCTCCACTTT. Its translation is CASGLVQGVSPLHF.

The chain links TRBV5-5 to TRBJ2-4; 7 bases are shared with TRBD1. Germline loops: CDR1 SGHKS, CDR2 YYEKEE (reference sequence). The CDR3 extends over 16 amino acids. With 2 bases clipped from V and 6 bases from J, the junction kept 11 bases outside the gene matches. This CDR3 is CASSFRGQASTNIQYF. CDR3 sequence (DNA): TGTGCCAGCAGCTTCCGAGGACAGGCATCAACAAACATTCAGTACTTC.

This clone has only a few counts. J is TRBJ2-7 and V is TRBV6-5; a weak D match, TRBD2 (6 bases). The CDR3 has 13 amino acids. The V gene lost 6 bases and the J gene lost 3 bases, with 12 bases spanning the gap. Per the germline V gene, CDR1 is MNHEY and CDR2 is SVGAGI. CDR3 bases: TGTGCCAGCAGCTACGGGACTGGCTACGAGCAGTACTTC. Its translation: CASSYGTGYEQYF.

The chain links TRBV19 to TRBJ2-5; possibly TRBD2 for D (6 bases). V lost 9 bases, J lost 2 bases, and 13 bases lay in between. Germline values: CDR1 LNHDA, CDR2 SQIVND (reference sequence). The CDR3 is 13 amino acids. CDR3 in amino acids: CASVPEGQETQYF. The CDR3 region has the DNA TGTGCCAGCGTACCGGAGGGTCAAGAGACCCAGTACTTC.

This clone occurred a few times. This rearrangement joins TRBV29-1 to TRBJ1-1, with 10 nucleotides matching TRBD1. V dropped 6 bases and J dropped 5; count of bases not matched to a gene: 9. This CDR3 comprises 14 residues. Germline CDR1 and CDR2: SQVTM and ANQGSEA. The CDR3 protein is CSVRTGGVGTEAFF. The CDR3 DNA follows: TGCAGCGTGAGGACAGGGGGAGTTGGAACTGAAGCTTTCTTT.